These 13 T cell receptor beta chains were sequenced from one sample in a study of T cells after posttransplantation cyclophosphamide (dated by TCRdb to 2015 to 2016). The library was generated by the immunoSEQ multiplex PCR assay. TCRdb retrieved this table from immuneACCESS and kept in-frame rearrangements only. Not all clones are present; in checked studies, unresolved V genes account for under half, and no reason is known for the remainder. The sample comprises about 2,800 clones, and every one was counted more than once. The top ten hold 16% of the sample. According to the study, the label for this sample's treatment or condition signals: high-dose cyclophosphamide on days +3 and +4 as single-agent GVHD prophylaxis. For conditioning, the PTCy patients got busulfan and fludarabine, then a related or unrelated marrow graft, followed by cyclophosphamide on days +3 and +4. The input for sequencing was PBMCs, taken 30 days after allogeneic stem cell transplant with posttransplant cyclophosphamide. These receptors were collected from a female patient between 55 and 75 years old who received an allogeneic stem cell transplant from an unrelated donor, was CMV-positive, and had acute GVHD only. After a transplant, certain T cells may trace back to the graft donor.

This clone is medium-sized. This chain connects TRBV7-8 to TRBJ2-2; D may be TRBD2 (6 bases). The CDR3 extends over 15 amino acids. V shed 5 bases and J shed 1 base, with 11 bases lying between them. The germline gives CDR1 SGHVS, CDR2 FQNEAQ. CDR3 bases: TGTGCCAGCAGCCCCCTCGGGGGGAACACCGGGGAGCTGTTTTTT. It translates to CASSPLGGNTGELFF.

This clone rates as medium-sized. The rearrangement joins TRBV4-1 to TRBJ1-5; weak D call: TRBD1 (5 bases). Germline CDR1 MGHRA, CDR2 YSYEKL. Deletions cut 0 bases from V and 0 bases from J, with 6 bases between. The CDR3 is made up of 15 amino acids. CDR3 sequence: CASSQEDSSNQPQHF. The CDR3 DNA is TGCGCCAGCAGCCAAGAAGACAGTAGCAATCAGCCCCAGCATTTT.

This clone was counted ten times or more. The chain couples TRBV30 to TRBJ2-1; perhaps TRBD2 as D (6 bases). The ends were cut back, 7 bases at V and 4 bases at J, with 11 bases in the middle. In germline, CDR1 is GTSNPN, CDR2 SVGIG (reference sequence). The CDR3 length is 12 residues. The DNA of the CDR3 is TGTGCCTCCAGGGACTGGTACAATGAGCAGTTCTTC. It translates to CASRDWYNEQFF.

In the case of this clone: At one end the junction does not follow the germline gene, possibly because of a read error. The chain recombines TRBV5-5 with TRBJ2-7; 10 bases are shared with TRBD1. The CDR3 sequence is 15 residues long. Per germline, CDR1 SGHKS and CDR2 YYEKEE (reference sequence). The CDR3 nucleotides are TGCGCCAGCAGCCAACGACAGGGGGCCTCCTACGAGCAGTACTTC. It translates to CASSQRQGASYEQYF.

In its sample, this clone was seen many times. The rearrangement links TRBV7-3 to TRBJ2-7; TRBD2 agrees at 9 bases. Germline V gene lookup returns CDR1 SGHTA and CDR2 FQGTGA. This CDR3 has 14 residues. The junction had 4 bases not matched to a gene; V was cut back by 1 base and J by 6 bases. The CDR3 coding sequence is TGTGCCAGCAGCTTAAGCGGGGGGGCCTTCGAGCAGTACTTC. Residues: CASSLSGGAFEQYF.

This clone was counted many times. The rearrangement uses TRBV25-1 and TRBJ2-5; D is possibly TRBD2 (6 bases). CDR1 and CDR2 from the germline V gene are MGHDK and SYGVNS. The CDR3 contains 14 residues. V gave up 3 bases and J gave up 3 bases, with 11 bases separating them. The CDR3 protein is CASSERGREETQYF. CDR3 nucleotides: TGTGCCAGCAGTGAGCGGGGCCGGGAAGAGACCCAGTACTTC.

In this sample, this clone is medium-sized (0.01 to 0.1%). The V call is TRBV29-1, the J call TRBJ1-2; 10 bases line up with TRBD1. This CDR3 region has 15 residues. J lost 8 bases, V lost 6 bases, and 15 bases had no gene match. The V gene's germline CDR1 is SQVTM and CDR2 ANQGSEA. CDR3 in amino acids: CSVNSGTGAELGYTF. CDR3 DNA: TGCAGCGTGAACTCCGGGACAGGGGCAGAGTTAGGCTACACCTTC.

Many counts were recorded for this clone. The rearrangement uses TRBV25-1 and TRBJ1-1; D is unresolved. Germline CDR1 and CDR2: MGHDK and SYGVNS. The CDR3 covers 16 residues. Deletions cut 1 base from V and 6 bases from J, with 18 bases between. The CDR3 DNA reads TGTGCCAGCAGTGAATTAAATATCCAGACAAACGCTGAAGCTTTCTTT. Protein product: CASSELNIQTNAEAFF.

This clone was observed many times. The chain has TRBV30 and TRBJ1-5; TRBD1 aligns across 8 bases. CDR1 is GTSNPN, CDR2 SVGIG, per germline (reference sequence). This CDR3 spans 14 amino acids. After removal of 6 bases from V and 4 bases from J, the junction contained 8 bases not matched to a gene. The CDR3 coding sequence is TGTGCCTGCATAGGACAGGGTTGGAATCAGCCCCAGCATTTT. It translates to CACIGQGWNQPQHF.

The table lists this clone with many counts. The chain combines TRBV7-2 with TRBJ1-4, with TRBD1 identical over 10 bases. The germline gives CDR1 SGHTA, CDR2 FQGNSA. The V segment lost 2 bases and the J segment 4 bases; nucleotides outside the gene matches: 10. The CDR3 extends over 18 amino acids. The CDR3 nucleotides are TGTGCCAGCAGCTTAAACGGACAGGGGGGAGATTATAATGAAAAACTGTTTTTT. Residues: CASSLNGQGGDYNEKLFF.

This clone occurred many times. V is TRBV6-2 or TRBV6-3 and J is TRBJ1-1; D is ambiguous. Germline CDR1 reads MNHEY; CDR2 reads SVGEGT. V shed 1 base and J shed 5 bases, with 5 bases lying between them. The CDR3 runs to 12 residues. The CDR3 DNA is TGTGCCAGCAGTTACTTAGGGACTGAAGCTTTCTTT. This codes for CASSYLGTEAFF.

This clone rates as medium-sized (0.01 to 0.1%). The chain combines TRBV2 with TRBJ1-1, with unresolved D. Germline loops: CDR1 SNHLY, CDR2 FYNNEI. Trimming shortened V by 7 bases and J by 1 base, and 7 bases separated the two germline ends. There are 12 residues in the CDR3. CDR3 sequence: CASNTANTEAFF. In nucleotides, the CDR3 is TGTGCCAGCAATACAGCGAACACTGAAGCTTTCTTT.

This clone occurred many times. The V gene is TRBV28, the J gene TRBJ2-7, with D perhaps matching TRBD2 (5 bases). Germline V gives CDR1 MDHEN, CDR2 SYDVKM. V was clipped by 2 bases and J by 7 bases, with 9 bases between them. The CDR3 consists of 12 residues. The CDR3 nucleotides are TGTGCCAGCAGTTTAAAGCGGCTAGAGCAGTACTTC. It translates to CASSLKRLEQYF.